Presented here are 2 T cell receptor beta chains from one specimen sequenced in a study of radiation and T cells in renal cell carcinoma. The table came from immunoSEQ multiplex PCR; TCRdb's copy has only in-frame clones and leaves some out. The table includes 45,000 to 55,000 clones, 75% to 85% detected once. Time point specified: blood 2 weeks post-SBRT. The treatment denotes: 15 Gy SBRT to primary tumor, nephrectomy 4 weeks later. Material: blood, obtained from a patient whose treatment included radiotherapy and nephrectomy. The receptor source for this set is a woman in her 70s with renal cell carcinoma.

The table lists this clone with a count of one. The CDR3 DNA reads as TGTGCCAGCAGCTTGACGGACAGGGGGCGAGGCTACACCTTC. This translates into CASSLTDRGRGYTF. This sequence joins TRBV7-9 and TRBJ1-2, with 11 bases matching TRBD1. V lost 3 bases to trimming and J lost 8 bases; unmatched junction nucleotides: 5. Germline V CDR1 and CDR2: SEHNR, FQNEAQ (reference sequence). The CDR3 runs to 14 residues.

The gene calls are TRBV6-1 and TRBJ1-2; D remains unclear. The CDR3 covers 12 residues. Germline V gene sequence: CDR1 MNHNS, CDR2 SASEGT. V lost 1 base and J 4 bases, leaving 4 bases between the germline ends. CDR3 in DNA: TGTGCCAGCAGTGAAGGCACCTATGGCTACACCTTC. Its protein is CASSEGTYGYTF.